This TCR beta chain was recovered during a study of beta chain features in type 1 diabetes. Notes on the study in general: Patients with Type 1 diabetes showed moderately but significantly shorter TCRB CDR3s in all four CD4+ subsets. Across patients, naive, central memory and Treg TCRB repertoires exhibited apparently greater similarity than was observed across healthy donors.

This clone was recorded a few times. Antigen: not known. By way of CD45RO/CCR7/CD25/CD127/CD95/CD27, the CD4+ regulatory, stem cell-like memory, central memory and naive cells were sorted. This CDR3 is built from 14 residues. Trimming removed 4 bases from V and 6 bases from J, with 13 bases in between. Looked up from germline, CDR1 is SGHRS and CDR2 is YFSETQ. Of the isolated RNA, all was reverse transcribed, and so the sequenced material was expressed TCRB transcripts. There were 3.5 million or so reads on average in the naive, central memory and regulatory T cell samples. The protocol was immunoSEQ multiplex PCR, while the TCRdb copy is restricted to in-frame clones and leaves out a portion. The repertoire holds under 950,000 clones, with about 17% as singletons.

The origin of this receptor is a woman younger than 30 in good health. V usage is TRBV5-1 and J usage is TRBJ2-2, with D possibly matching TRBD2 (5 bases). The material sequenced was naive CD4+ T cells from blood. The DNA of the CDR3 is TGCGCCAGCAGCGCCTGGGAGTCACCCGGGGAGCTGTTTTTT. Translating gives CASSAWESPGELFF.